Listed below are T cell receptor beta chains from one sample, sequenced in a study of blood T cell repertoires in COVID-19. TCRdb's copy holds only in-frame clones and misses some; the assay was immunoSEQ multiplex PCR. The sample lists about 100,000 clones; around 90% were seen once. The specimen was peripheral blood. These receptor sequences come from a woman aged 55-70 years with acute or convalescent COVID-19. Both conserved end residues are part of each CDR3. The D gene is left open where the match is weak. Only part of the rows carry a size: once, few, many, or a class if the clone is expanded.

d_call: NA; clone_size: NA; v_call: TRBV19; j_call: TRBJ2-2; cdr3_length: 14; cdr3_nt: TGTGCCAGTACCTCAAGGGGCAGGGCCGGGGAGCTGTTTTTT; cdr3_aa: CASTSRGRAGELFF
d_call: NA; clone_size: NA; v_call: TRBV29-1; j_call: TRBJ2-1; cdr3_length: 13; cdr3_nt: TGCAGCGTTGAAAAGGGGCCAGTTTATGAGCAGTTCTTC; cdr3_aa: CSVEKGPVYEQFF
d_call: TRBD2; clone_size: NA; v_call: TRBV19; j_call: TRBJ2-1; cdr3_length: 16; cdr3_nt: TGTGCCAGTAGTCTCCTAGCGGGAGGGATTTACAATGAGCAGTTCTTC; cdr3_aa: CASSLLAGGIYNEQFF
d_call: NA; clone_size: NA; v_call: TRBV28; j_call: TRBJ1-6; cdr3_length: 13; cdr3_nt: TGTGCCAGCAGACGCACAGGGTCCTCACCCCTCCACTTT; cdr3_aa: CASRRTGSSPLHF
d_call: NA; clone_size: NA; v_call: TRBV18; j_call: TRBJ1-3; cdr3_length: 16; cdr3_nt: TGTGCCAGCTCACCAAATTGGCAGGGAACAGGAAACACCATATATTTT; cdr3_aa: CASSPNWQGTGNTIYF
d_call: NA; clone_size: once; v_call: TRBV14; j_call: TRBJ1-1; cdr3_length: 13; cdr3_nt: TGTGCCAGCAGCTTCACAGGGAACACTGAAGCTTTCTTT; cdr3_aa: CASSFTGNTEAFF
d_call: TRBD2; clone_size: NA; v_call: TRBV19; j_call: TRBJ2-7; cdr3_length: 16; cdr3_nt: TGTGCCAGTACCTCGGAGGCTAGCGGGAGGACGAACGAGCAGTACTTC; cdr3_aa: CASTSEASGRTNEQYF
d_call: TRBD2; clone_size: NA; v_call: TRBV7-3; j_call: TRBJ2-3; cdr3_length: 16; cdr3_nt: TGTGCCAGCAGCCCGACTAGCGGGAGTAAGGGAGATACGCAGTATTTT; cdr3_aa: CASSPTSGSKGDTQYF
d_call: TRBD2; clone_size: NA; v_call: TRBV3-1/TRBV3-2; j_call: TRBJ2-5; cdr3_length: 15; cdr3_nt: TGTGCCAGCAGCCGACAGCCGGGACTACAAGAGACCCAGTACTTC; cdr3_aa: CASSRQPGLQETQYF
d_call: NA; clone_size: NA; v_call: TRBV18; j_call: TRBJ2-2; cdr3_length: 13; cdr3_nt: TGTGCCAGCTCACCTGGGGAGGCCGGGGAGCTGTTTTTT; cdr3_aa: CASSPGEAGELFF
d_call: TRBD2; clone_size: NA; v_call: TRBV11-3; j_call: TRBJ2-1; cdr3_length: 13; cdr3_nt: TGTGCCAGCAGCATCACTAGCGGGAGGGAGCAGTTCTTC; cdr3_aa: CASSITSGREQFF
d_call: NA; clone_size: NA; v_call: TRBV19; j_call: TRBJ1-5; cdr3_length: 13; cdr3_nt: TGTGCCAGTAGTATACAGGGTTTGGCAGCCCAGCATTTT; cdr3_aa: CASSIQGLAAQHF
d_call: NA; clone_size: NA; v_call: TRBV3-1/TRBV3-2; j_call: TRBJ2-7; cdr3_length: 14; cdr3_nt: TGTGCCAGCAGCCAATCCAGACGGGTCTACGAGCAGTACTTC; cdr3_aa: CASSQSRRVYEQYF
d_call: TRBD2; clone_size: once; v_call: TRBV29-1; j_call: TRBJ2-1; cdr3_length: 14; cdr3_nt: TGCAGCGTTGGATATGGCGGGAGATGGAATGAGCAGTTCTTC; cdr3_aa: CSVGYGGRWNEQFF
d_call: NA; clone_size: once; v_call: TRBV2; j_call: TRBJ2-1; cdr3_length: 14; cdr3_nt: TGTGCCAGCAGTGTCCAGGGGATAGCGAATGAGCAGTTCTTC; cdr3_aa: CASSVQGIANEQFF
d_call: TRBD2; clone_size: NA; v_call: TRBV29-1; j_call: TRBJ2-1; cdr3_length: 13; cdr3_nt: TGCAGCGTGCGGGAGGCCCTAATGGATGAGCAGTTCTTC; cdr3_aa: CSVREALMDEQFF
d_call: NA; clone_size: once; v_call: TRBV6-1; j_call: TRBJ2-1; cdr3_length: 15; cdr3_nt: TGTGCCAGCAGTGAAAGGGGGAGGGCCAGGTTGGAGCAGTTCTTC; cdr3_aa: CASSERGRARLEQFF
d_call: TRBD1; clone_size: NA; v_call: TRBV2; j_call: TRBJ2-7; cdr3_length: 15; cdr3_nt: TGTGCCAGCAGTGCTGGGACAGGGGTCCCCTACGAGCAGTACTTC; cdr3_aa: CASSAGTGVPYEQYF
d_call: NA; clone_size: NA; v_call: TRBV28; j_call: TRBJ2-7; cdr3_length: 13; cdr3_nt: TGTGCCAGCAGTTTGGACGGGACCTACGAGCAGTACTTC; cdr3_aa: CASSLDGTYEQYF
d_call: TRBD1; clone_size: NA; v_call: TRBV7-7; j_call: TRBJ2-5; cdr3_length: 15; cdr3_nt: TGTGCTAGCAGCTTATTAGCAGGGGGCGGTGAGACCCAGTACTTC; cdr3_aa: CASSLLAGGGETQYF
d_call: NA; clone_size: once; v_call: TRBV24-1; j_call: TRBJ1-2; cdr3_length: 15; cdr3_nt: TGTGCCACCAGTGACCACTCCGCAGGGGAATATGGCTACACCTTC; cdr3_aa: CATSDHSAGEYGYTF
d_call: NA; clone_size: NA; v_call: TRBV7-6; j_call: TRBJ1-1; cdr3_length: 16; cdr3_nt: TGTGCCAGCAGCTTAACGAAGGACTTCCTGGTCACTGAAGCTTTCTTT; cdr3_aa: CASSLTKDFLVTEAFF
d_call: NA; clone_size: NA; v_call: TRBV5-6; j_call: TRBJ2-3; cdr3_length: 16; cdr3_nt: TGTGCCAGCAGCTTGGCCACTAGCCGTTACGGGGATACGCAGTATTTT; cdr3_aa: CASSLATSRYGDTQYF
d_call: TRBD2; clone_size: NA; v_call: TRBV3-1/TRBV3-2; j_call: TRBJ2-7; cdr3_length: 15; cdr3_nt: TGTGCCAGCAGCCCTTCCAGGACTAGCTTAAACGAGCAGTACTTC; cdr3_aa: CASSPSRTSLNEQYF
d_call: TRBD1; clone_size: NA; v_call: TRBV10-1; j_call: TRBJ2-7; cdr3_length: 15; cdr3_nt: TGCGCCAGCAGTGACCCGGGACAGGGGCTGTACGAGCAGTACTTC; cdr3_aa: CASSDPGQGLYEQYF
d_call: NA; clone_size: once; v_call: TRBV29-1; j_call: TRBJ2-1; cdr3_length: 13; cdr3_nt: TGCAGCGTTGAAGAGATTAGGGGGAATGAGCAGTTCTTC; cdr3_aa: CSVEEIRGNEQFF
d_call: TRBD1; clone_size: NA; v_call: TRBV28; j_call: TRBJ1-4; cdr3_length: 14; cdr3_nt: TGTGCCAGCAGTCAGGACAGGGTTAATGAAAAACTGTTTTTT; cdr3_aa: CASSQDRVNEKLFF
d_call: TRBD1; clone_size: NA; v_call: TRBV4-1; j_call: TRBJ1-4; cdr3_length: 16; cdr3_nt: TGCGCCAGCAGCCAGCCGGACAGGGGTATTAATGAAAAACTGTTTTTT; cdr3_aa: CASSQPDRGINEKLFF
d_call: NA; clone_size: NA; v_call: TRBV2; j_call: TRBJ2-1; cdr3_length: 13; cdr3_nt: TGTGCCAGCAGCCGTGGGACATATTATGAGCAGTTCTTC; cdr3_aa: CASSRGTYYEQFF
d_call: NA; clone_size: NA; v_call: TRBV6-5; j_call: TRBJ2-7; cdr3_length: 12; cdr3_nt: TGTGCCAGCAGTTACGGACAGACTTCGTGGTACTTC; cdr3_aa: CASSYGQTSWYF
d_call: NA; clone_size: NA; v_call: TRBV29-1; j_call: TRBJ2-2; cdr3_length: 13; cdr3_nt: TGCAGCGCCGTGACTACGGAGGGGGGGGAGCTGTTTTTT; cdr3_aa: CSAVTTEGGELFF
d_call: NA; clone_size: NA; v_call: TRBV5-1; j_call: TRBJ2-1; cdr3_length: 12; cdr3_nt: TGCGCCAGCAGCTTGGCTGCCGGGGTCCAGTTCTTC; cdr3_aa: CASSLAAGVQFF
d_call: TRBD1; clone_size: few; v_call: TRBV5-1; j_call: TRBJ1-1; cdr3_length: 14; cdr3_nt: TGCGCCAGCAGCATCGGACAGGGTGTCACTGAAGCTTTCTTT; cdr3_aa: CASSIGQGVTEAFF
d_call: TRBD2; clone_size: NA; v_call: TRBV28; j_call: TRBJ2-7; cdr3_length: 13; cdr3_nt: TGTGCCACCCGACCGGGACTAGCCAAAGCGCAGTACTTC; cdr3_aa: CATRPGLAKAQYF
d_call: NA; clone_size: NA; v_call: TRBV18; j_call: TRBJ1-6; cdr3_length: 15; cdr3_nt: TGTGCCAGCTCACCATCGGAGGGAGGCAATTCACCCCTCCACTTT; cdr3_aa: CASSPSEGGNSPLHF
d_call: NA; clone_size: NA; v_call: TRBV18; j_call: TRBJ1-3; cdr3_length: 18; cdr3_nt: TGTGCCAGCTCACCAATCATCCGCAGGGGAAGCTCTGGAAACACCATATATTTT; cdr3_aa: CASSPIIRRGSSGNTIYF
d_call: NA; clone_size: NA; v_call: TRBV6-1; j_call: TRBJ2-7; cdr3_length: 16; cdr3_nt: TGTGCCAGCAGTGAATCTTCGTGGAGGGGGGGAAACGAGCAGTACTTC; cdr3_aa: CASSESSWRGGNEQYF
d_call: NA; clone_size: NA; v_call: TRBV6-1; j_call: TRBJ2-2; cdr3_length: 17; cdr3_nt: TGTGCCAGCAGTGAAGCCCGTAGGAGGGCCTTCACCGGGGAGCTGTTTTTT; cdr3_aa: CASSEARRRAFTGELFF
d_call: NA; clone_size: NA; v_call: TRBV5-1; j_call: TRBJ2-3; cdr3_length: 15; cdr3_nt: TGCGCCAGCAGCCCAGGGTGGAGGGACACAGATACGCAGTATTTT; cdr3_aa: CASSPGWRDTDTQYF
d_call: NA; clone_size: NA; v_call: TRBV28; j_call: TRBJ2-5; cdr3_length: 16; cdr3_nt: TGTGCCAGCAGTTTATTACAGGGAACGTACCAAGAGACCCAGTACTTC; cdr3_aa: CASSLLQGTYQETQYF
d_call: TRBD1; clone_size: NA; v_call: TRBV6-6; j_call: TRBJ1-1; cdr3_length: 13; cdr3_nt: TGTGCCAGCGCTGTGTTGGACAGGGGAAGAGCTTTCTTT; cdr3_aa: CASAVLDRGRAFF
d_call: NA; clone_size: NA; v_call: TRBV28; j_call: TRBJ1-1; cdr3_length: 15; cdr3_nt: TGTGCCAGCAGTCATACCGCGGGGGGGACCACTGAAGCTTTCTTT; cdr3_aa: CASSHTAGGTTEAFF
d_call: NA; clone_size: NA; v_call: TRBV5-1; j_call: TRBJ1-6; cdr3_length: 15; cdr3_nt: TGCGCCAGCAGCTTGGAGATGGGAGGTAATTCACCCCTCCACTTT; cdr3_aa: CASSLEMGGNSPLHF
d_call: NA; clone_size: NA; v_call: TRBV5-1; j_call: TRBJ1-4; cdr3_length: 14; cdr3_nt: TGCGCCTCGGCGGGGGGTGCAACTAATGAAAAACTGTTTTTT; cdr3_aa: CASAGGATNEKLFF
d_call: NA; clone_size: NA; v_call: TRBV7-8; j_call: TRBJ2-7; cdr3_length: 15; cdr3_nt: TGTGCCAGCAGTCCCTTCAGGGTCCAACTCTACGAGCAGTACTTC; cdr3_aa: CASSPFRVQLYEQYF
d_call: TRBD2; clone_size: NA; v_call: TRBV11-3; j_call: TRBJ2-1; cdr3_length: 13; cdr3_nt: TGTGCCAGCAGCTTGGGGGGAGGGAATGAGCAGTTCTTC; cdr3_aa: CASSLGGGNEQFF
d_call: NA; clone_size: NA; v_call: TRBV7-2; j_call: TRBJ2-1; cdr3_length: 16; cdr3_nt: TGTGCCAGCAGCTCCCACGGGACAATAGGTGCAAATGAGCAGTTCTTC; cdr3_aa: CASSSHGTIGANEQFF
d_call: TRBD1; clone_size: NA; v_call: TRBV24-1; j_call: TRBJ2-3; cdr3_length: 15; cdr3_nt: TGTGCCACCAGTGATTTCGGGACAGGGACAGATACGCAGTATTTT; cdr3_aa: CATSDFGTGTDTQYF
d_call: TRBD2; clone_size: few; v_call: TRBV28; j_call: TRBJ2-1; cdr3_length: 15; cdr3_nt: TGTGCCAGCAGTCTACTAGCGGACCTTTACAATGAGCAGTTCTTC; cdr3_aa: CASSLLADLYNEQFF
d_call: NA; clone_size: NA; v_call: TRBV6-1; j_call: TRBJ2-2; cdr3_length: 15; cdr3_nt: TGTGCCAGCAGTGAGATCCGGGGTTTCGGCGGGGAGCTGTTTTTT; cdr3_aa: CASSEIRGFGGELFF
d_call: NA; clone_size: NA; v_call: TRBV10-2; j_call: TRBJ2-5; cdr3_length: 13; cdr3_nt: TGCGCCAGCAGTGTGGAGCCGAGAGAGACCCAGTACTTC; cdr3_aa: CASSVEPRETQYF
d_call: TRBD1; clone_size: few; v_call: TRBV30; j_call: TRBJ1-4; cdr3_length: 14; cdr3_nt: TGTGCCTGGGCCCGAGGGGACAGAGTAGAAAAACTGTTTTTT; cdr3_aa: CAWARGDRVEKLFF
d_call: TRBD1; clone_size: NA; v_call: TRBV7-9; j_call: TRBJ2-1; cdr3_length: 15; cdr3_nt: TGTGCCAGCAGGCCCCGGGACAGGCCCTACAATGAGCAGTTCTTC; cdr3_aa: CASRPRDRPYNEQFF
d_call: NA; clone_size: NA; v_call: TRBV11-2; j_call: TRBJ1-5; cdr3_length: 15; cdr3_nt: TGTGCCAGCAGCTTAGGGGGCAGCGGCAATCAGCCCCAGCATTTT; cdr3_aa: CASSLGGSGNQPQHF
d_call: TRBD1; clone_size: NA; v_call: TRBV14; j_call: TRBJ1-4; cdr3_length: 17; cdr3_nt: TGTGCCAGCAGCCCTACCCTCCTGACAGGGCGTAATGAAAAACTGTTTTTT; cdr3_aa: CASSPTLLTGRNEKLFF
d_call: TRBD2; clone_size: NA; v_call: TRBV28; j_call: TRBJ2-7; cdr3_length: 16; cdr3_nt: TGTGCCAGCATGGGGGTCGGGCTAGCGGGGACCTACGAGCAGTACTTC; cdr3_aa: CASMGVGLAGTYEQYF
d_call: NA; clone_size: few; v_call: TRBV30; j_call: TRBJ1-1; cdr3_length: 12; cdr3_nt: TGTGCCTGGAGTGCGGTCCGGGGGGAAGCTTTCTTT; cdr3_aa: CAWSAVRGEAFF
d_call: NA; clone_size: few; v_call: TRBV2; j_call: TRBJ1-2; cdr3_length: 12; cdr3_nt: TGTGCCAGCACCAGTGACTTAAATGGCTACACCTTC; cdr3_aa: CASTSDLNGYTF
d_call: TRBD2; clone_size: NA; v_call: TRBV5-1; j_call: TRBJ2-1; cdr3_length: 17; cdr3_nt: TGCGCCAGCAGCCCGACTAGCGGGATATACTCCTACAATGAGCAGTTCTTC; cdr3_aa: CASSPTSGIYSYNEQFF